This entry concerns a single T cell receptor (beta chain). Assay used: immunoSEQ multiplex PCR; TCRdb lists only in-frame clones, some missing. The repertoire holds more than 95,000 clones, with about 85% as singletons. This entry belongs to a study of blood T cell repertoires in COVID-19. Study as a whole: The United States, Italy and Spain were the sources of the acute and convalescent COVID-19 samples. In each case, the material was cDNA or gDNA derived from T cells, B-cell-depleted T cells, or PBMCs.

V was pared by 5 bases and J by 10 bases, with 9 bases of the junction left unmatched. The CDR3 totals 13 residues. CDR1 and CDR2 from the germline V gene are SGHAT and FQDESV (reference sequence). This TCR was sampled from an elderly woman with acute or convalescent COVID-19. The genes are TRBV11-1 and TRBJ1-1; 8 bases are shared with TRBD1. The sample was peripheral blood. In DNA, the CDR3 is TGTGCCAGCAGCATCACAGGGGGGCGCGGAGCTTTCTTT. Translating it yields CASSITGGRGAFF.